This record covers a single T cell receptor beta chain. TCRdb's table, derived via immunoSEQ multiplex PCR, lists solely in-frame clones and lacks some. The sample includes roughly 190,000 clones, 91% of them seen just once. The source of the sample is a study of T cell responses to AZD1222 COVID-19 vaccine. V dropped 0 bases and J dropped 2; count of bases not matched to a gene: 3. The CDR3 spans 16 residues. Germline lookup yields CDR1 SGHRS and CDR2 YFSETQ. This TCR derives from an adult who received the AZD1222 COVID-19 vaccine. The material sequenced was peripheral blood, taken 28 days after the second AZD1222 dose. The genes are TRBV5-1 and TRBJ2-3; 10 bases fit TRBD1. CDR3 in amino acids: CASSLGGTGATDTQYF. CDR3 bases: TGCGCCAGCAGCTTGGGAGGGACAGGGGCCACAGATACGCAGTATTTT.